Presented here are 3 T cell receptor beta chains from one specimen sequenced in a study of shared clonotypes between healthy human individuals. The data were produced by immunoSEQ multiplex PCR, yet TCRdb's version contains in-frame clones alone and is incomplete. The data show 190,000 or so clones, with over 85% seen just once and more than 0.065% held by the top ten. Sequencing was carried out using naive CD4+ T cells sorted from blood. The sample's subset: CD45RA+ positively selected. These receptors were obtained from a woman aged 30 to 39 in good health.

This sequence joins TRBV4-1 and TRBJ1-1; D not certain. The germline V and J ends were trimmed by 6 bases and 8 bases, with 13 bases remaining between them. This CDR3 region has 12 residues. Per the germline V gene, CDR1 is MGHRA and CDR2 is YSYEKL. CDR3 DNA sequence: TGCGCCAGCAGACAAACGGGAAAGGAAGCTTTCTTT. Protein: CASRQTGKEAFF.

The chain links TRBV7-9 to TRBJ1-2; D is undetermined. The CDR3 spans 15 residues. With 2 bases removed from V and 5 bases from J, the gap between germline ends came to 15 bases. Germline lookup yields CDR1 SEHNR and CDR2 FQNEAQ (reference sequence). The CDR3 spells CASSLTEKSPYGYTF. CDR3 in DNA: TGTGCCAGCAGCTTAACAGAGAAGTCCCCGTATGGCTACACCTTC.

The V and J genes are TRBV15 and TRBJ1-5, with unresolved D. The germline V gene encodes CDR1 LNHNV and CDR2 YYDKDF (reference sequence). The CDR3 runs to 15 residues. The V end lost 0 bases, the J end lost 7 bases, and 13 bases lay between the germline ends. The CDR3 region has the DNA TGTGCCACCAGCAGAGATATTACCGTTCGGCAGCCCCAGCATTTT. Protein: CATSRDITVRQPQHF.